This section outlines one T cell receptor (beta chain) sequence together with its context. The CDR3 has 16 residues. V dropped 2 bases and J dropped 4 bases, with 16 bases sitting between them. Looked up from germline, CDR1 is SEHNR and CDR2 is FQNEAQ (reference sequence). TCRdb's table, derived via immunoSEQ multiplex PCR, lists solely in-frame clones and lacks some. The table includes around 84,000 clones, 92% detected once. The sample comes from a study of OX40 agonist ivuxolimab in advanced cancers. The sample was CD4+ or CD8+ T cells sorted from blood, taken in a trial of the OX40 agonist ivuxolimab. J is TRBJ2-3 and V is TRBV7-9, with D possibly being TRBD2 (6 bases). This TCR derives from an adult with an advanced solid tumor such as melanoma, head and neck, liver or kidney cancer. The CDR3 sequence is CASSLLPGLTSDTQYF. CDR3 DNA sequence: TGTGCCAGCAGCTTACTTCCGGGACTCACATCAGATACGCAGTATTTT.